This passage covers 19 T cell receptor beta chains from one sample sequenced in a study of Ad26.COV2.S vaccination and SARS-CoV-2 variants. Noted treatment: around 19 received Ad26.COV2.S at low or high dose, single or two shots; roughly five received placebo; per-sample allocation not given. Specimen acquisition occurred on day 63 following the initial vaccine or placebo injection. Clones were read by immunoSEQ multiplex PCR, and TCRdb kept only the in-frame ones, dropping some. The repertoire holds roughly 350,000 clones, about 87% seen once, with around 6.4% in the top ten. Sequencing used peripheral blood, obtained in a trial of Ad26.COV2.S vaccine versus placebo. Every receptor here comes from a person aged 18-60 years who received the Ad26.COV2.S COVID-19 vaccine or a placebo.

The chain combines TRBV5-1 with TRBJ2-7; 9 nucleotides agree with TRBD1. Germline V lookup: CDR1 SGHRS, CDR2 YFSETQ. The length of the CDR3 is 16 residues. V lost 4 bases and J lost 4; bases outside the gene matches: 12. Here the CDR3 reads CASSVGTGTGLYEQYF. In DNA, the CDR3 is TGCGCCAGCAGCGTAGGAACCGGGACAGGGTTATACGAGCAGTACTTC.

The CDR3 region is CATQRDSYGYTF. CDR3 sequence (DNA): TGCGCCACCCAAAGGGACAGCTATGGCTACACCTTC. The genes are TRBV10-2 and TRBJ1-2, with 7 bases identical to TRBD1. Germline V gene lookup returns CDR1 WSHSY and CDR2 SAAADI. The CDR3 is made up of 12 amino acids. V shed 10 bases, J shed 4 bases, and the junction held 6 bases outside the gene matches.

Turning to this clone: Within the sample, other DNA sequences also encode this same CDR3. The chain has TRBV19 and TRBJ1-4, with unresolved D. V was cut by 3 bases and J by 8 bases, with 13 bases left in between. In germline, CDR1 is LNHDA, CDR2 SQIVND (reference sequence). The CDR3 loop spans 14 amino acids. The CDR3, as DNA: TGTGCCAGTAGTATTGGAGGGCTCGGGGAAAAACTGTTTTTT. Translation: CASSIGGLGEKLFF.

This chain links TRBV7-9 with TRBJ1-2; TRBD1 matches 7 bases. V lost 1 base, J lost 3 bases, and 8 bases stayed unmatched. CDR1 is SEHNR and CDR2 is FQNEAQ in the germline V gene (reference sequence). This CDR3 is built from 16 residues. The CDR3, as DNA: TGTGCCAGCAGCTTAGGCCAGGGACAGATTGACTATGGCTACACCTTC. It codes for CASSLGQGQIDYGYTF.

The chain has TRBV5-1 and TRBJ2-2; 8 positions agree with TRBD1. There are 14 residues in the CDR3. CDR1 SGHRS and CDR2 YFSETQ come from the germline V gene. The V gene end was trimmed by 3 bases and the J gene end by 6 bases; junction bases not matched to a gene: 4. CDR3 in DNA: TGCGCCAGCAGCTCACAGGGGGAGGCCGGGGAGCTGTTTTTT. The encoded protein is CASSSQGEAGELFF. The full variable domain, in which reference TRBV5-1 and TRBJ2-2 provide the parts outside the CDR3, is KAGVTQTPRYLIKTRGQQVTLSCSPISGHRSVSWYQQTPGQGLQFLFEYFSETQRNKGNFPGRFSGRQFSNSRSEMNVSTLELGDSALYLCASSSQGEAGELFFGEGSRLTVL.

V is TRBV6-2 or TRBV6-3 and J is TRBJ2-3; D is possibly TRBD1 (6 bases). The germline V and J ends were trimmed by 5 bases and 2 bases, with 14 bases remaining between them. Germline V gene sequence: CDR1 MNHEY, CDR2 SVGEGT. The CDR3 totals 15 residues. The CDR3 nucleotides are TGTGCCAGCAGTGTCGTCCAGGGGTTCACAGATACGCAGTATTTT. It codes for CASSVVQGFTDTQYF.

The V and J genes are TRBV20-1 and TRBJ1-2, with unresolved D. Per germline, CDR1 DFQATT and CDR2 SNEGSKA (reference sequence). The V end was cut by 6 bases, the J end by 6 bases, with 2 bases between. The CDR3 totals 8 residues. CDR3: CSANGYTF. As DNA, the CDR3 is TGCAGTGCAAATGGCTACACCTTC.

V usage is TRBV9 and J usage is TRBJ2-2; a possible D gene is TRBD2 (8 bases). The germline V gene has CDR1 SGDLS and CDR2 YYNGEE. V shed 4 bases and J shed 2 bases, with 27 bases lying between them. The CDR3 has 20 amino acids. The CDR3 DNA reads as TGTGCCAGCAGCACCCGAAGGGGTACGGGAGGGACAGATAACACCGGGGAGCTGTTTTTT. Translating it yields CASSTRRGTGGTDNTGELFF.

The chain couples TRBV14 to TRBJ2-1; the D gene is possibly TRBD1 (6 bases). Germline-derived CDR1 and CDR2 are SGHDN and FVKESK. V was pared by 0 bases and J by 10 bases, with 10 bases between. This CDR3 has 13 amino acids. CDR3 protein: CASSQDPGDEQFF. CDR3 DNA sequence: TGTGCCAGCAGCCAAGATCCAGGGGACGAGCAGTTCTTC.

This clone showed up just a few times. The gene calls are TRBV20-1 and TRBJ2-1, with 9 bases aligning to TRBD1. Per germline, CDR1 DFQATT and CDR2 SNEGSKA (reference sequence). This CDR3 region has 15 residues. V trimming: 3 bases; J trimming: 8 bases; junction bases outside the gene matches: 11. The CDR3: CSASDRGGGKDEQFF. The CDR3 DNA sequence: TGCAGTGCTAGTGACAGGGGGGGCGGTAAGGATGAGCAGTTCTTC.

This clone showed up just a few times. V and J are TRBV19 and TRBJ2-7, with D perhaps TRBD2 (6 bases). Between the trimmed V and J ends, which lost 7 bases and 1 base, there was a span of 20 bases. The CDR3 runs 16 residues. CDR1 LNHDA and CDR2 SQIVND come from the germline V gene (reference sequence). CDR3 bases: TGTGCCAGTAAAGTCAGTCATGGAGGGCAGTCCTACGAGCAGTACTTC. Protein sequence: CASKVSHGGQSYEQYF.

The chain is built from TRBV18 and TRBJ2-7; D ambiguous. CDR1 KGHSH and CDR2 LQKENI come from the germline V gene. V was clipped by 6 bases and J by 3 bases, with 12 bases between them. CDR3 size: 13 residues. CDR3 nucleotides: TGTGCCAGCTCCCTCACAGAGGACTACGAGCAGTACTTC. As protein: CASSLTEDYEQYF.

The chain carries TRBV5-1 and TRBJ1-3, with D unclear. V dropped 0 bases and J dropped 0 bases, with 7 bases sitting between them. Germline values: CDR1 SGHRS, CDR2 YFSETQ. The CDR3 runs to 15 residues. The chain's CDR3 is CASSLDGSSGNTIYF. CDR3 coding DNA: TGCGCCAGCAGCTTGGACGGGAGCTCTGGAAACACCATATATTTT.

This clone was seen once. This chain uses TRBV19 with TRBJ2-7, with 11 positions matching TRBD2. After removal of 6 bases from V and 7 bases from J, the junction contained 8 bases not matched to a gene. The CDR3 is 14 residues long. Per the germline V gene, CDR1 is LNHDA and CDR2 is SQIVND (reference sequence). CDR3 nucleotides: TGTGCCAGTAGAGAAACTAGCGGGAGCGGTGAGCAGTACTTC. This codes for CASRETSGSGEQYF.

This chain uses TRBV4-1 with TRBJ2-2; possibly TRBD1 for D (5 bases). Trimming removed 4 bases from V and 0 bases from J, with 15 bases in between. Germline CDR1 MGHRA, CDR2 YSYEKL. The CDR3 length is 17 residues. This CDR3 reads CASSPRFQGTNTGELFF. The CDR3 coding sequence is TGCGCCAGCAGCCCCCGATTTCAGGGTACGAACACCGGGGAGCTGTTTTTT.

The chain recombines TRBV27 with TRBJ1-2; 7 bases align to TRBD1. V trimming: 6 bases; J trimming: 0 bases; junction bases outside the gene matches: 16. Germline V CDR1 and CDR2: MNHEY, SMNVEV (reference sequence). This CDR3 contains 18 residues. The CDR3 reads CASSKLDNRGWANYGYTF. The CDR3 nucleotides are TGTGCCAGCAGCAAACTAGATAACAGGGGTTGGGCTAACTATGGCTACACCTTC.

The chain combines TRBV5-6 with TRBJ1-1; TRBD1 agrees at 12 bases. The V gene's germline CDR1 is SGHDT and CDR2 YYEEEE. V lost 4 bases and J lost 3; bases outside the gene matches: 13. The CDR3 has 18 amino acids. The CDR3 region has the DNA TGTGCCAGCAGCCTTTCCCCAGGGACAGGGGGCATTTACACTGAAGCTTTCTTT. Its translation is CASSLSPGTGGIYTEAFF.

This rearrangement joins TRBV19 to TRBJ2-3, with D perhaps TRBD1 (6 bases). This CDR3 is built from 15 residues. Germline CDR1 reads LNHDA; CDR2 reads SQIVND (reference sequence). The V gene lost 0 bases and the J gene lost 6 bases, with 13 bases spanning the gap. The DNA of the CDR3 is TGTGCCAGTAGTATAGATTTGGACAGCATGGATACGCAGTATTTT. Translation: CASSIDLDSMDTQYF.

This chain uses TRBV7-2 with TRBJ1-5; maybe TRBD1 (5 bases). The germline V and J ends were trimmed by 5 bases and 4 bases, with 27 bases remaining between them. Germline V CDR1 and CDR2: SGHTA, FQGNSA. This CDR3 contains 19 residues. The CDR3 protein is CASSPIFVGRGRGNQPQHF. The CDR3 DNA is TGTGCCAGCAGCCCAATCTTTGTCGGTCGGGGACGGGGAAATCAGCCCCAGCATTTT.